This entry is about one T cell receptor beta chain. Its cognate antigen has yet to be identified. Nothing much larger sits one base from this clone, and base qualities are not available. This entry comes from a study of cytomegalovirus exposure and HLA in healthy donors (dated by TCRdb to about 2017). In terms of the full investigation: In an earlier analysis of 587 of the donors, about 260 Gb of sequence data and approximately 120 million unique TCR beta sequences from 180 million or so T cells were reported. Approximately 310 gigabases of sequencing data and roughly 90 million unique TCR sequences were included in an early release covering about 700 HLA-typed donors. Among the approximately 400 genotyped donors, around 79% belonged to the genetic ancestry cluster associated with self-reported Caucasian donors. The study aimed to test whether cataloging public T cell receptors could reveal signatures of past pathogen exposure. Using immunosequencing, the study profiled T cell repertoires from 640 or so subjects and related those repertoires to cytomegalovirus serostatus. Along with the roughly 610-subject first cohort, a separate validation cohort of over a hundred different subjects was used. The study combined high-throughput TCR immunosequencing, statistical association of individual TCRs with disease status, and machine learning to predict cytomegalovirus infection status. A later analysis re-examined previously published TCR beta repertoires from around 670 donors and added high-resolution HLA genotyping to investigate patterns of TCR occurrence. Rather than drawing on any new phenotypic data, the later analysis identified candidate immune exposures from TCR beta sequences and the way those sequences occurred across donors. To decide whether each TCR beta V gene segment behaved as functional or pseudogenic, an earlier analysis of some 600 of the donors relied on high-throughput TCR beta sequencing. Donor age, sex, ethnicity and CMV serostatus were compiled together with the repertoire data. A later genetic analysis took genome-wide SNP genotypes for about three fifths of the roughly 670 donors and used that subset as a discovery cohort. Every repertoire in the discovery cohort had been generated on one and the same sequencing platform. Both class I and class II loci were covered by HLA typing, at four-digit resolution. Typing coverage differed by locus: A, B, C, DRB1 and DQB1 were typed in roughly 620-630 donors, DQA1 in 500 to 550, DPA1 in over 600, and DPB1 in roughly 470. Four to six DR-DQ haplotypes were handled as single units for association and clustering because linkage in the cohort was strong. Across 398 genotyped donors of the cohort, an average of approximately 220,000 unique TCR beta nucleotide sequences per donor were sequenced, and roughly 17% of those sequences were non-productive. General conclusions and limits of the study: At a false discovery rate of 0.05, a later analysis linked 15,000 to 20,000 TCR beta sequences to specific HLA alleles. The earlier analysis of a few hundred of the donors excluded seventeen rarely observed V segments, including chromosome 9 orphons, because counts were too low. According to a later genetic analysis, donors in an Asian-associated ancestry cluster had fewer N-insertions in productive TCRs than the approximately 610-donor mean. CMV serostatus was the only immune exposure information available for the cohort. When HLA alleles, especially DR and DQ, strongly co-occurred, TCR associations were difficult to assign to individual alleles. Only TCR beta chains were sequenced in this cohort, and the absence of alpha or paired-chain data limited detectable features. In vitro tests confirmed that three of the cytomegalovirus-associated TCR beta chains recognize cytomegalovirus antigens. In both the original and validation cohorts, the classifier was reported to diagnose cytomegalovirus status with high specificity and sensitivity. An association between a missense DCLRE1C variant and V-gene and J-gene trimming of TCR beta chains was found in a later genetic analysis and replicated in an independent cohort. An earlier analysis of several hundred of the donors showed that most TCR beta V segments appeared in productive rearrangements either about 87% or about 30% of the time, which broadly matched IMGT annotations. In a later analysis, HLA-associated TCR beta chains showed more clonal expansion and lower generation probabilities than non-associated chains that were equally common. According to a later analysis, parvovirus B19, influenza, CMV and Epstein-Barr virus appeared linked to several top co-occurrence clusters. A further reported finding was that TCR beta sequences accurately predicted the HLA-A and HLA-B alleles for most subjects in the first cohort. Sequencing depth was assumed to be roughly uniform across donors in the presence/absence analyses, though that assumption may not hold. A cluster of highly shared sequence variants was judged likely to be a technical artifact of the sequencing pipeline. Across donors, most TCR sequences were observed very rarely, whereas some public TCRs were present in many individuals. In a later analysis, TCR association rates were found to vary across HLA loci, with the most associated TCRs seen for DRB1 alleles and the fewest for HLA-C alleles. Because some donors lacked HLA typing at each locus, the association tests relied only on the typed subset. According to a later analysis, most CMV-associated TCR beta chains appeared to be HLA-restricted, and the HLA associations seemed to be driven largely by CMV exposure. Linkage disequilibrium might explain the correlated functional status among segregating V segments, but an unknown experimental factor could not be excluded. The authors suggested that the approach could potentially be extended to other disease states and immunological phenotypes. In the study, some 180 TCR beta chains were listed as associated with cytomegalovirus.

The cohort was made up of under 800 healthy bone marrow donors. At the time of sampling, all cohort members were nominally healthy, though unrecorded immune exposures were likely present. The donor tested CMV seronegative and was one of the 352 seronegative cohort members. A peripheral blood sample was collected from each donor, and TCR beta sequencing was performed on peripheral blood mononuclear cells. The Qiagen DNeasy Blood Extraction Kit was used to extract genomic DNA from the blood cell samples. Library preparation used the immunoSEQ multiplex PCR assay. For the multiplex PCR, a mixture combining 60 forward primers for TCR Vbeta segments and 13 reverse primers for TCR Jbeta segments was used. Amplification of the CDR3 region of rearranged TCR beta genes was performed with a multiplex PCR assay on genomic DNA. On the Illumina HiSeq System, the amplified TCR beta libraries were sequenced as 87-base-pair reads. In the authors' own workflow: In a later analysis, tens of millions of unique TCR beta chains were counted across the approximately 640 repertoires, and roughly 10 million of these chains were shared by at least two donors. To remove PCR and sequencing errors, raw reads were error-corrected and collapsed into unique sequences using a nearest-neighbor algorithm that merged closely related sequences. To assign V, D and J gene segments, CDR3 sequences were aligned to IMGT reference sequences. For a sequence to be retained, a match of at least six nucleotides was required to both a V gene segment and a J gene segment. A rearrangement was called productive if the CDR3 had no stop codons and remained in frame with V and J, and every other rearrangement was called non-productive. CDR3 was defined according to IMGT convention as the region running from the second conserved V-encoded cysteine to the conserved J-encoded phenylalanine. In an earlier analysis of some 550 of the donors, sequences lacking an unambiguous match to a single V gene segment were excluded. In an earlier analysis of approximately 560 of the donors, a V segment was called functional when productive rearrangements were above 56.7%, and segregating when the standard deviation between donors exceeded 5%. A statistical classification framework was developed to diagnose cytomegalovirus status using the catalog of TCR beta chain sequences. In a later analysis, V and J genes were assigned by comparing TCR nucleotide sequences against IMGT/GENE-DB human TR gene sequences. The TCRdist pipeline was used in a later analysis to assign CDR3 sequences and most-parsimonious VDJ recombination scenarios. In a later analysis, every TCR beta chain was defined by the combination of its CDR3 amino acid sequence and its V-gene family, and reads without a unique V-gene family were dropped. In a later analysis, nearly 600 highly shared, low-generation-probability nucleotide sequences were removed to address suspected cross-contamination and a sequencing artifact. In a later analysis, a clonal expansion index for each public chain was calculated from normalized within-repertoire ranks of inferred template counts. In a later analysis, generation probabilities were computed using a VDJ recombination model fitted to out-of-frame rearrangements, and the results were checked against IGoR. Hypergeometric tests were used in a later analysis to score TCR-TCR, TCR-HLA and TCR-CMV co-occurrence, with a repertoire-size bias correction applied to the TCR pairs. To estimate false discovery rates, a later analysis permuted the HLA or CMV assignments 20 times. A later analysis grouped co-occurring TCRs with DBSCAN, adding TCRdist sequence similarity when clustering within HLA-allele-positive subsets. Repertoires with fewer than 30,000 or more than 120,000 public chains were left out of co-occurrence clustering, as were a handful of repertoires with anomalous nucleotide sharing. Drawn from immuneACCESS, this table holds only the in-frame rearrangements with V and J called that TCRdb kept. Clones are partly lost; checked studies trace under half to an unresolved V gene and leave the rest unexplained. V and J calls and clone size come straight from that table; D and trimming were deduced from the DNA. Within this sample are about 200,000 clones, with about 86% of them counted one time only. In total, the top ten clones hold more than 0.25% of the sample.

This clonotype was sampled from a woman in her twenties or thirties in good health and CMV-seronegative. The sequencing sample was made of PBMCs.

The CDR3: CASSAGSYNEQFF. The nucleotide sequence is TGTGCCAGCAGCGCCGGGTCCTACAATGAGCAGTTCTTC. The V and J genes are TRBV9 and TRBJ2-1; the D segment cannot be called with confidence. Including cysteine and phenylalanine, the CDR3 has 13 amino acids. Kept here is only the CDR3 DNA, which spans 39 bases and is read in frame from base 1. The germline V gene sets CDR1 to SGDLS and CDR2 to YYNGEE. Relative to germline, V is 3 bases shorter and J is 1 base shorter, with 5 bases between their ends. When the CDR3 is completed using the reference TRBV9 and TRBJ2-1 genes on either side, the full variable domain is DSGVTQTPKHLITATGQRVTLRCSPRSGDLSVYWYQQSLDQGLQFLIQYYNGEERAKGNILERFSAQQFPDLHSELNLSSLELGDSALYFCASSAGSYNEQFFGPGTRLTVL.